A selection of T cell receptor beta chains follows, all from one sample in a study of blood T cells in healthy people across ages. Using its own MiXCR run on the 5' RACE reads, TCRdb lists one record per CDR3 protein. The data hold around 1,000,000 distinct CDR3 sequences, with around two fifths observed a single time. The specimen sequenced was blood. The receptors here all came from a man aged 18-30 years in good health. CDR3s include the opening cysteine and the closing phenylalanine or tryptophan. Each record gives: V gene, J gene, clone size, D gene, CDR3 protein, CDR3 DNA. D genes are given only for firm matches. Size is stated for part of the rows, as once, few or many counts, or as a class when the clone is expanded.

v_call: TRBV20-1
j_call: TRBJ1-4
clone_size: NA
d_call: NA
cdr3_aa: CSVRDLGGEKLFF
cdr3_nt: TGCAGTGTTAGAGATCTGGGGGGTGAAAAACTGTTTTTT

v_call: TRBV20-1
j_call: TRBJ2-3
clone_size: NA
d_call: TRBD2
cdr3_aa: CSAEGLAGGPFADTQYF
cdr3_nt: TGCAGTGCCGAAGGGCTAGCGGGGGGGCCTTTCGCAGATACGCAGTATTTT

v_call: TRBV29-1
j_call: TRBJ1-1
clone_size: few
d_call: NA
cdr3_aa: CSVEGNRGTEAFF
cdr3_nt: TGCAGCGTGGAGGGGAACCGGGGCACTGAAGCTTTCTTT

v_call: TRBV20-1
j_call: TRBJ2-3
clone_size: few
d_call: NA
cdr3_aa: CSAIPMRTNTDTQYF
cdr3_nt: TGCAGTGCTATCCCTATGAGGACGAACACAGATACGCAGTATTTT

v_call: TRBV7-9
j_call: TRBJ1-2
clone_size: NA
d_call: NA
cdr3_aa: CASSFSMGSDYGYTF
cdr3_nt: TGTGCCAGCAGCTTCTCAATGGGTAGTGACTATGGCTACACCTTC

v_call: TRBV5-1
j_call: TRBJ1-2
clone_size: once
d_call: TRBD1
cdr3_aa: CASSSTPGTGDYGYTF
cdr3_nt: TGCGCCAGCAGCTCGACCCCCGGGACAGGGGACTATGGCTACACCTTC

v_call: TRBV7-2
j_call: TRBJ2-5
clone_size: NA
d_call: NA
cdr3_aa: CASSFRDTQPETQYF
cdr3_nt: TGTGCCAGCAGCTTCCGGGACACTCAACCAGAGACCCAGTACTTC

v_call: TRBV20-1
j_call: TRBJ2-1
clone_size: once
d_call: TRBD2
cdr3_aa: CSARDGGGGGNEQFF
cdr3_nt: TGCAGTGCTAGAGATGGGGGGGGTGGAGGAAATGAGCAGTTCTTC

v_call: TRBV4-3
j_call: TRBJ1-2
clone_size: many
d_call: NA
cdr3_aa: CASSQDRGLGGYTF
cdr3_nt: TGCGCCAGCAGCCAAGATCGGGGCTTAGGTGGCTACACCTTC

v_call: TRBV2
j_call: TRBJ1-3
clone_size: NA
d_call: NA
cdr3_aa: CASSAKDVGNTIYF
cdr3_nt: TGTGCCAGCAGTGCAAAGGACGTTGGAAACACCATATATTTT

v_call: TRBV2
j_call: TRBJ1-1
clone_size: few
d_call: NA
cdr3_aa: CASIELNTEAFF
cdr3_nt: TGTGCCAGCATTGAGTTGAACACTGAAGCTTTCTTT

v_call: TRBV29-1
j_call: TRBJ2-4
clone_size: few
d_call: NA
cdr3_aa: CSVQGILAKNIQYF
cdr3_nt: TGCAGCGTTCAGGGGATCCTAGCCAAAAACATTCAGTACTTC